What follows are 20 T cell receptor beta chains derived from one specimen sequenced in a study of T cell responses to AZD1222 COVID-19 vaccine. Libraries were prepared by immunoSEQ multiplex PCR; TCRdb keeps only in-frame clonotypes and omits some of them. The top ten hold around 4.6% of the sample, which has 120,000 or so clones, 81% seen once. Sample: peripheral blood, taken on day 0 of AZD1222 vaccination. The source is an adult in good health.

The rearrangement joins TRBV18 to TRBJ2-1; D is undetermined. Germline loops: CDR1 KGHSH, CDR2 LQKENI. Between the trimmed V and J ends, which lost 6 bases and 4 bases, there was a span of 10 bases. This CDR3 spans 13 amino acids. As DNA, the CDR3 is TGTGCCAGCTCGCCTTCAGTTTACAATGAGCAGTTCTTC. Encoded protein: CASSPSVYNEQFF.

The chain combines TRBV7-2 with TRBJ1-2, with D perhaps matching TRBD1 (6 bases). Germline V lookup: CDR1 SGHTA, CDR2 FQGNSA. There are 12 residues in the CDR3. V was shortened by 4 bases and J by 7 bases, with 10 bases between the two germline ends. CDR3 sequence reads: CASSSNRVGYTF. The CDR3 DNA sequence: TGTGCCAGCAGCTCGAACAGGGTTGGCTACACCTTC.

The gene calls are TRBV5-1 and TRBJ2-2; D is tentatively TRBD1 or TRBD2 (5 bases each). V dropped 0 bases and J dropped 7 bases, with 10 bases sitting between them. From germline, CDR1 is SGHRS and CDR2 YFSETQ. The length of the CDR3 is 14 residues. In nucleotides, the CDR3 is TGCGCCAGCAGCTTGGACGGGGCCGGCGGGGAGCTGTTTTTT. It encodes CASSLDGAGGELFF.

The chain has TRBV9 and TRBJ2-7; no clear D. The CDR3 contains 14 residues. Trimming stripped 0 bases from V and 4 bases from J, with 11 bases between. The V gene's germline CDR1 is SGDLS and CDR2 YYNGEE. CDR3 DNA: TGTGCCAGCAGCGTAGTCTCGACATCGTACGAGCAGTACTTC. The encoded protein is CASSVVSTSYEQYF.

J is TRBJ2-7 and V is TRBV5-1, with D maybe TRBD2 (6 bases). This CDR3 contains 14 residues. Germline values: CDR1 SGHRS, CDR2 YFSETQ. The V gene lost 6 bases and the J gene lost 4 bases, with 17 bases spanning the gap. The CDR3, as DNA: TGCGCCAGCACTCTCGCCGGAGGGGAGTACGAGCAGTACTTC. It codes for CASTLAGGEYEQYF.

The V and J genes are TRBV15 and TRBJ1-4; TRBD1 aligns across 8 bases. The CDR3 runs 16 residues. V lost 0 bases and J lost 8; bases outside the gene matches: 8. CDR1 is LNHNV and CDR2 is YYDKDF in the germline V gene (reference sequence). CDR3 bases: TGTGCCACCAGCAGAGACAGAACAGGGGGAGGAGAAAAACTGTTTTTT. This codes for CATSRDRTGGGEKLFF.

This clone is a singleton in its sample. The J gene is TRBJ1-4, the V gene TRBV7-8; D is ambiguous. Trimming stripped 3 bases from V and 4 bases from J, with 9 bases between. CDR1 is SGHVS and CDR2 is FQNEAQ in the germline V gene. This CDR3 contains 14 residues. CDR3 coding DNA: TGTGCCAGCAGCTTTGACACACATAATGAAAAACTGTTTTTT. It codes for CASSFDTHNEKLFF.

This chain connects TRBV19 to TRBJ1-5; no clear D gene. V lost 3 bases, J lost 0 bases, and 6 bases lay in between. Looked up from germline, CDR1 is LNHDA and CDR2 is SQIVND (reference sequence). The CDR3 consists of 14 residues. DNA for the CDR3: TGTGCCAGTAGTATGAAGAGTAGCAATCAGCCCCAGCATTTT. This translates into CASSMKSSNQPQHF.

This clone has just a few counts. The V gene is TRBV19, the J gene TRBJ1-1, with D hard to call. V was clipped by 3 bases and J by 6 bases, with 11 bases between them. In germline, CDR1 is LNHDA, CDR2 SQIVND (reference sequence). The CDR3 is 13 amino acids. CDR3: CASSITARAEAFF. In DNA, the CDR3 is TGTGCCAGTAGTATTACGGCCCGGGCTGAAGCTTTCTTT. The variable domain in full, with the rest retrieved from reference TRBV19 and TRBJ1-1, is DGGITQSPKYLFRKEGQNVTLSCEQNLNHDAMYWYRQDPGQGLRLIYYSQIVNDFQKGDIAEGYSVSREKKESFPLTVTSAQKNPTAFYLCASSITARAEAFFGQGTRLTVV.

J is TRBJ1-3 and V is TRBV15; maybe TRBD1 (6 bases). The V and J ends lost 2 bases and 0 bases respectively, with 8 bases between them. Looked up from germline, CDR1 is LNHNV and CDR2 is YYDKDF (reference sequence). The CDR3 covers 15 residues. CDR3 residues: CATSRQGSSGNTIYF. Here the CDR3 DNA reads TGTGCCACCAGCAGACAGGGGAGCTCTGGAAACACCATATATTTT.

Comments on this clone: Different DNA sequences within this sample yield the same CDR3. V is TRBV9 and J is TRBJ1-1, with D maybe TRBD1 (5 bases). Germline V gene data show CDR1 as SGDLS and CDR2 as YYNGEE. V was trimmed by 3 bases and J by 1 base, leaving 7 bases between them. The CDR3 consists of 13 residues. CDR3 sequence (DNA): TGTGCCAGCAGCGCGACAGCGAACACTGAAGCTTTCTTT. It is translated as CASSATANTEAFF.

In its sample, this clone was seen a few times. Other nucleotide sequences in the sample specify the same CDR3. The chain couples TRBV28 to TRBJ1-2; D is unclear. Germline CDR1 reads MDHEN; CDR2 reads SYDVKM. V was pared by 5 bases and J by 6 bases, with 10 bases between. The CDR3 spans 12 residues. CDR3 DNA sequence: TGTGCCAGCAGTCTGGGTAGCCATGGCTACACCTTC. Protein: CASSLGSHGYTF.

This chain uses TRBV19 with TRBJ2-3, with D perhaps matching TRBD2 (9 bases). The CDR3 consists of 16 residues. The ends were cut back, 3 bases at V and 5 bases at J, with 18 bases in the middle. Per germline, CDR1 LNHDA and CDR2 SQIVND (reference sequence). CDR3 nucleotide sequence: TGTGCCAGTAGTATCAGAGCGGGAGGACAGGGAGATACGCAGTATTTT. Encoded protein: CASSIRAGGQGDTQYF.

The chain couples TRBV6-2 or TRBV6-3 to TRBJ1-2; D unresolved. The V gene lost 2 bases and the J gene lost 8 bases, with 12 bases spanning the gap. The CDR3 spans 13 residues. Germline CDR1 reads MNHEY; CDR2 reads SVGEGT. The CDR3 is CASSYAPTGGYTF. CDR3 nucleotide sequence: TGTGCCAGCAGTTACGCCCCCACCGGCGGCTACACCTTC.

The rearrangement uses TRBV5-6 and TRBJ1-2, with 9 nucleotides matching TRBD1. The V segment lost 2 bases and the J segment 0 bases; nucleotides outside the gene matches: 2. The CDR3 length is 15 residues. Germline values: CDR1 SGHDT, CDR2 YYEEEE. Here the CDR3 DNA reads TGTGCCAGCAGCTTCACAGGGGGCCCTAACTATGGCTACACCTTC. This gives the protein CASSFTGGPNYGYTF. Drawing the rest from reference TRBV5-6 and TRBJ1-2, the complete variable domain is DAGVTQSPTHLIKTRGQQVTLRCSPKSGHDTVSWYQQALGQGPQFIFQYYEEEERQRGNFPDRFSGHQFPNYSSELNVNALLLGDSALYLCASSFTGGPNYGYTFGSGTRLTVV.

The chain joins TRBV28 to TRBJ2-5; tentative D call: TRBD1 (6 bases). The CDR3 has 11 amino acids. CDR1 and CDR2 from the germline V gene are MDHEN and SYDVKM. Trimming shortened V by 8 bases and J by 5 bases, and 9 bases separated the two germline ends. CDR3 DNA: TGTGCCAGCCAAAGGGGGGAGACCCAGTACTTC. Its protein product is CASQRGETQYF.

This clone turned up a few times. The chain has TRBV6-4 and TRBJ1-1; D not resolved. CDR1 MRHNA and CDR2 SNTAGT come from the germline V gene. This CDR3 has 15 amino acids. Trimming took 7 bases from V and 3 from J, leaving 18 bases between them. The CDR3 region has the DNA TGTGCCAGCACACCCCCCCGACCGAGGTACACTGAAGCTTTCTTT. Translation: CASTPPRPRYTEAFF.

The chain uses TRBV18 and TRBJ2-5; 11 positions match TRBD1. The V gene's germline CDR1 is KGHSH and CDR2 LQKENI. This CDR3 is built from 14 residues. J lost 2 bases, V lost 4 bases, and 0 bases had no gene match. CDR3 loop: CASSRDRGQETQYF. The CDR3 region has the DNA TGTGCCAGCTCACGGGACAGGGGGCAAGAGACCCAGTACTTC.

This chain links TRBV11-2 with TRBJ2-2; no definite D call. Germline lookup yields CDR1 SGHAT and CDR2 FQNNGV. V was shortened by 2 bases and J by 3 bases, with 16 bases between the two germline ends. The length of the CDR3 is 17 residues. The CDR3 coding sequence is TGTGCCAGCAGCTTAATGATTAGCCGAACGGACACCGGGGAGCTGTTTTTT. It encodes CASSLMISRTDTGELFF.

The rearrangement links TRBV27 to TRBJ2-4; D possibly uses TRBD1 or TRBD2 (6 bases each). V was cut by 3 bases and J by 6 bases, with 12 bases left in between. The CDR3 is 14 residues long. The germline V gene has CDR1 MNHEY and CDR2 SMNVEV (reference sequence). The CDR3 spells CASSLPGAGNIQYF. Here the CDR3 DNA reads TGTGCCAGCAGTTTGCCGGGGGCAGGAAACATTCAGTACTTC.